These T cell receptor beta chains were read from a single sample in a study of early T cells in non-severe SARS-CoV-2 infection. TCRdb reprocessed the 5' RACE reads with MiXCR, giving one entry per CDR3 protein. The sample contains approximately 84,000 distinct CDR3 sequences, approximately 13% of which appear only once. The sample consisted of whole blood. All receptors come from an adult who was a healthcare worker with PCR-confirmed SARS-CoV-2 infection or an uninfected control (not recorded which). Both conserved end residues are trimmed from each CDR3. The size field is filled for only some rows; it gives once, few, many or a size class.

SVGSETQY	TRBV29-1	TRBJ2-5	8	.
ASSLAGVGAETQY	TRBV5-1	TRBJ2-5	13	.
ASSRTGDYGYT	TRBV6-5	TRBJ1-2	11	.
SVQGQGPNEQF	TRBV29-1	TRBJ2-1	11	many
ASSLEGSRNSPLH	TRBV5-1	TRBJ1-6	13	.
SVVSRADTQY	TRBV29-1	TRBJ2-3	10	.
SARYGGDGSSYNEQF	TRBV20-1	TRBJ2-1	15	.
ASSTTRDGNSQY	TRBV5-1	TRBJ2-3	12	.
SARDRRQGYQPQH	TRBV20-1	TRBJ1-5	13	many
ASSSTRDRGPGNTIY	TRBV7-9	TRBJ1-3	15	few
ASKESVNTEAF	TRBV7-7	TRBJ1-1	11	.
ASFDVLTEAF	TRBV5-1	TRBJ1-1	10	.
ASSPRQGNQPQH	TRBV3-1	TRBJ1-5	12	many
ASLSFSGERSYGYT	TRBV2	TRBJ1-2	14	.
ASSPRGSGYLGEQY	TRBV18	TRBJ2-7	14	many
ASSLRVSNTGELF	TRBV7-8	TRBJ2-2	13	.
ASGTPRNTDTQY	TRBV28	TRBJ2-3	12	.
ASSWPQGRESTDTQY	TRBV27	TRBJ2-3	15	many